The 4 T cell receptor beta chains below come from one sample, sequenced in a study of shared clonotypes between healthy human individuals (dated by TCRdb to 2020 to 2021). Library preparation employed the immunoSEQ multiplex PCR assay. TCRdb mirrors the immuneACCESS table, restricted to in-frame sequences. Some clones are absent from its copies; in checked studies, under half trace to an unresolved V gene, and the reason for the others is unknown. In this sample the table shows about a million clones, around 77% of which occur a single time. Clones ranked in the top ten supply over 0.8% of the sample. Sequenced: memory CD4+ T cells from PBMCs. Sample cell subset or site, as interpreted from the label and publication: CD45RA-negative fraction. All receptors come from a man aged 18 to 30 in good health. Some clones in this sample may be carry-over from other donors' samples.

The sample holds a few counts of this clone. This sequence joins TRBV7-9 and TRBJ1-1; 8 nucleotides line up with TRBD1. The V and J ends lost 5 bases and 6 bases, in that order; junction bases with no gene match: 20. The CDR3 length is 18 residues. CDR1 is SEHNR, CDR2 FQNEAQ, per germline (reference sequence). CDR3 DNA: TGTGCCAGCAGCCTTGGGTTGGGCAGGGGGCGGAGGGGCGCTGAAGCTTTCTTT. Translated, it gives CASSLGLGRGRRGAEAFF.

This sequence joins TRBV5-1 and TRBJ1-2, with TRBD1 matching 7 bases. Germline assignment: CDR1 SGHRS and CDR2 YFSETQ. V lost 4 bases and J lost 1; bases outside the gene matches: 10. CDR3 length equals 16 residues. CDR3 bases: TGCGCCAGCAGCACGGCTACAGGGGTTAGTAACTATGGCTACACCTTC. Encoded protein: CASSTATGVSNYGYTF.

The chain employs TRBV7-9 and TRBJ2-5; 7 bases line up with TRBD2. This CDR3 spans 14 amino acids. The germline V gene encodes CDR1 SEHNR and CDR2 FQNEAQ (reference sequence). Trimming at V came to 0 bases and at J to 5 bases, leaving 3 bases not matched to a gene. Here the CDR3 reads CASSLAREGETQYF. CDR3 sequence (DNA): TGTGCCAGCAGCTTAGCGAGGGAGGGGGAGACCCAGTACTTC.

This clone has just one count. J is TRBJ1-4 and V is TRBV2; weak D call: TRBD1 (5 bases). Germline values: CDR1 SNHLY, CDR2 FYNNEI. The CDR3 extends over 14 amino acids. Trimming shortened V by 7 bases and J by 7 bases, and 16 bases separated the two germline ends. CDR3 sequence (DNA): TGTGCCAGCATCCGTGAGGGGAAGAGTGAAAAACTGTTTTTT. Its protein is CASIREGKSEKLFF.